The following is a TCR beta chain sequence with its context. V lost 1 base, J lost 8 bases, and 6 bases stayed unmatched. In germline, CDR1 is MNHEY, CDR2 SMNVEV (reference sequence). CDR3 size: 15 residues. These data originate in a study of blood T cell repertoires in COVID-19. Using immunoSEQ multiplex PCR, the repertoire was profiled, and TCRdb retains in-frame clones only, with some absent. This sample has about 210,000 clones, with around four fifths found just once. Enrollees, roughly 18 to 90 years old, lived in approximately 24 US areas. Participant-given clinical history determined each cohort assignment.

The clonotype was recovered from a man in his forties or fifties who had recovered from COVID-19. Sequencing input: PBMCs or T cells enriched from blood (not recorded which). This sequence joins TRBV27 and TRBJ2-1, with 9 bases fitting TRBD2. CDR3: CASSLLASGTHEQFF. In DNA, the CDR3 is TGTGCCAGCAGTTTATTGGCTAGCGGGACCCATGAGCAGTTCTTC.